This T cell receptor (beta chain) was captured in a study of response to subunit inactivated influenza vaccine. In TCRdb, the RT-PCR reads were re-called with MiXCR into one record per CDR3 protein. The table shows around 160,000 distinct CDR3 sequences, with roughly a tenth occurring only once. This clonotype was picked up a small number of times. Its antigen is currently unknown. Findings and limits, study-wide: That few new T cells are recruited by each seasonal influenza vaccination was the authors' suggestion.

The germline V and J ends were trimmed by 1 base and 2 bases, with 21 bases remaining between them. The CDR3 has 18 residues. Germline CDR1 and CDR2: SGHVS and FQNEAQ. The chain carries TRBV7-8 and TRBJ2-7; tentative D call: TRBD1 (6 bases). This receptor was obtained from a man aged 45-65 years who received an inactivated influenza vaccine. The source material was non-naive T cells sorted from PBMCs, sampled roughly 47 days after vaccination. Here the CDR3 DNA reads TGTGCCAGCAGCTTAGATACAGGGTTCGTAAGTCCTACCTACGAGCAGTACTTC. This translates into CASSLDTGFVSPTYEQYF. Together with reference TRBV7-8 and TRBJ2-7, the CDR3 gives the full variable domain: GAGVSQSPRYKVAKRGQDVALRCDPISGHVSLFWYQQALGQGPEFLTYFQNEAQLDKSGLPSDRFFAERPEGSVSTLKIQRTQQEDSAVYLCASSLDTGFVSPTYEQYFGPGTRLTVT.